Presented here are 8 T cell receptor beta chains from one specimen sequenced in a study of blood T cells in healthy people across ages. The authors ran a second PCR of about 6 to 11 cycles using a sample-barcoded 5' primer and a J-beta primer mix. TCRdb re-called the 5' RACE reads through MiXCR, storing one row per CDR3 protein. The sample consists of about 2 million distinct CDR3 sequences, less than 50% of them appearing once. The sample comprised blood. The receptor set was obtained from a woman aged 40 to 50 in good health.

V usage is TRBV6-2 or TRBV6-3 and J usage is TRBJ2-7, with D possibly matching TRBD2 (6 bases). The CDR3 extends over 15 amino acids. From germline, CDR1 is MNHEY and CDR2 SVGEGT. V was clipped by 5 bases and J by 5 bases, with 19 bases between them. The DNA of the CDR3 is TGTGCCAGCAGTCGTCGCGGGACTGAATCCAACGAGCAGTACTTC. Protein product: CASSRRGTESNEQYF.

The chain links TRBV7-2 to TRBJ2-3, with D perhaps matching TRBD2 (5 bases). V was clipped by 5 bases and J by 5 bases, with 17 bases between them. The germline CDR1 and CDR2 sequences are SGHTA and FQGNSA. This CDR3 is 15 amino acids long. The CDR3 DNA reads as TGTGCCAGCAGCCTTGGCACTAGTTCCGGAGATACGCAGTATTTT. As protein: CASSLGTSSGDTQYF.

This sequence joins TRBV20-1 and TRBJ2-1; D gene uncertain. Trimming pared 3 bases from V and 6 bases from J, leaving 6 bases between. The germline V gene encodes CDR1 DFQATT and CDR2 SNEGSKA (reference sequence). The CDR3 contains 11 residues. CDR3 protein: CSASGANEQFF. The CDR3, as DNA: TGCAGTGCTAGTGGAGCCAATGAGCAGTTCTTC.

This chain joins TRBV7-9 and TRBJ2-1; possibly TRBD2 for D (5 bases). CDR1 is SEHNR and CDR2 is FQNEAQ in the germline V gene (reference sequence). The ends were cut back, 5 bases at V and 0 bases at J, with 11 bases in the middle. The CDR3 loop spans 15 amino acids. Here the CDR3 reads CASSILVDSYNEQFF. CDR3 nucleotides: TGTGCCAGCAGCATACTAGTCGACTCCTACAATGAGCAGTTCTTC.

V usage is TRBV18 and J usage is TRBJ2-7; no clear D. Germline V gives CDR1 KGHSH, CDR2 LQKENI. Trimming cost V 3 bases and J 0 bases, with 12 bases left between them. This CDR3 is 15 amino acids long. The CDR3 here is CASSPVDSHSYEQYF. As DNA, the CDR3 is TGTGCCAGCTCACCTGTAGATTCCCACTCCTACGAGCAGTACTTC. The variable domain in full, completed from reference TRBV18 and TRBJ2-7, reads NAGVMQNPRHLVRRRGQEARLRCSPMKGHSHVYWYRQLPEEGLKFMVYLQKENIIDESGMPKERFSAEFPKEGPSILRIQQVVRGDSAAYFCASSPVDSHSYEQYFGPGTRLTVT.

This rearrangement joins TRBV7-2 to TRBJ2-1; D is ambiguous. V was clipped by 1 base and J by 7 bases, with 11 bases between them. CDR1 is SGHTA and CDR2 is FQGNSA in the germline V gene. CDR3 length: 14 residues. CDR3 sequence: CASSLGFRTNEQFF. Written as DNA, the CDR3 is TGTGCCAGCAGCTTAGGTTTCCGCACAAATGAGCAGTTCTTC. Using reference TRBV7-2 and TRBJ2-1 for the parts outside the CDR3, the full variable domain is GAGVSQSPSNKVTEKGKDVELRCDPISGHTALYWYRQSLGQGLEFLIYFQGNSAPDKSGLPSDRFSAERTGGSVSTLTIQRTQQEDSAVYLCASSLGFRTNEQFFGPGTRLTVL.

This chain joins TRBV7-8 and TRBJ2-7; 11 bases align to TRBD2. The DNA end is more similar to TRBJ2-5, so the J call may be wrong. CDR3 length: 15 residues. Germline assignment: CDR1 SGHVS and CDR2 FQNEAQ. In DNA, the CDR3 is TGTGCCAGCAGTGCCCCCAGGACTAGCGGGGAGACCCAGTACTTC. The encoded protein is CASSAPRTSGETQYF.

This sequence joins TRBV4-1 and TRBJ1-5; D is unresolved. Germline V CDR1 and CDR2: MGHRA, YSYEKL. V was pared by 1 base and J by 1 base, with 8 bases between. The CDR3 loop spans 15 amino acids. For the CDR3, the DNA is TGCGCCAGCAGCCAAGGCGACCCGAGCAATCAGCCCCAGCATTTT. It specifies CASSQGDPSNQPQHF.